This entry lists 16 T cell receptor beta chains sequenced from one sample in a study of blood T cell repertoires in COVID-19. Here immunoSEQ multiplex PCR was the method, and the copy in TCRdb shows in-frame clones only, minus some. The sample consists of roughly 190,000 clones, 88% of them appearing once. The sample taken for sequencing was peripheral blood. The receptors were gathered from a human donor in a cohort sampled during active COVID-19.

The V gene is TRBV30, the J gene TRBJ2-5; 7 bases fit TRBD1. The CDR3 is made up of 15 amino acids. Germline CDR1 GTSNPN, CDR2 SVGIG (reference sequence). The junction had 5 bases not matched to a gene; V was cut back by 0 bases and J by 1 base. CDR3 region: CAWSVKTGLQETQYF. The CDR3 bases are TGTGCCTGGAGTGTCAAGACAGGGCTCCAAGAGACCCAGTACTTC. Full variable domain (missing parts from reference TRBV30 and TRBJ2-5): SQTIHQWPATLVQPVGSPLSLECTVEGTSNPNLYWYRQAAGRGLQLLFYSVGIGQISSEVPQNLSASRPQDRQFILSSKKLLLSDSGFYLCAWSVKTGLQETQYFGPGTRLLVL.

This clone was seen once. At one end the junction does not follow the germline gene, possibly because of a read error. The chain links TRBV2 to TRBJ1-1; tentatively, D is TRBD1 (5 bases). This CDR3 is built from 14 residues. Germline CDR1 reads SNHLY; CDR2 reads FYNNEI. CDR3 DNA: TGTGCCAGCAGTTTAGAGACAGTGAATACTGAAGCTTTCTTT. It translates to CASSLETVNTEAFF.

V is TRBV10-3 and J is TRBJ2-1; 10 bases agree with TRBD2. V gave up 6 bases and J gave up 9 bases; unmatched junction bases: 14. Per germline, CDR1 ENHRY and CDR2 SYGVKD. The CDR3 has 16 residues. CDR3 bases: TGTGCCATCAGCGTAACCGGGACTAGCGATTTAGGTGAGCAGTTCTTC. Amino acids: CAISVTGTSDLGEQFF.

The genes are TRBV9 and TRBJ2-5; TRBD2 is a possible D gene (7 bases). Germline V CDR1 and CDR2: SGDLS, YYNGEE. This CDR3 has 11 residues. The V end was cut by 10 bases, the J end by 7 bases, with 14 bases between. The CDR3 sequence is CAARGLGTQYF. The CDR3 bases are TGTGCCGCGCGGGGGCTGGGGACCCAGTACTTC.

The chain recombines TRBV25-1 with TRBJ1-1, with D possibly being TRBD1 (6 bases). CDR1 is MGHDK and CDR2 is SYGVNS in the germline V gene. The CDR3 contains 15 residues. Trimming stripped 1 base from V and 4 bases from J, with 13 bases between. CDR3: CASSESPGAGTEAFF. The CDR3 DNA reads as TGTGCCAGCAGTGAATCCCCAGGGGCCGGCACTGAAGCTTTCTTT.

The J gene is TRBJ2-7, the V gene TRBV6-9; D gene unclear. V lost 0 bases to trimming and J lost 0 bases, with 9 bases between them. The CDR3 extends over 15 amino acids. CDR1 MNHGY and CDR2 SVAAGI come from the germline V gene. CDR3 loop: CASSYSSQFSYEQYF. CDR3 DNA: TGTGCCAGCAGTTATTCGTCACAGTTCTCCTACGAGCAGTACTTC.

This clone has only one observation. The J gene is TRBJ1-1, the V gene TRBV6-1; D possibly corresponds to TRBD1 (5 bases). This CDR3 contains 16 residues. Per the germline V gene, CDR1 is MNHNS and CDR2 is SASEGT. V lost 1 base to trimming and J lost 3 bases, with 15 bases between them. The CDR3 loop reads CASSEDETGWDTEAFF. The CDR3 bases are TGTGCCAGCAGTGAAGATGAAACAGGTTGGGACACTGAAGCTTTCTTT.

The rearrangement joins TRBV24-1 to TRBJ2-1, with 8 positions matching TRBD1. This CDR3 is built from 15 residues. Trimming at V came to 3 bases and at J to 6 bases, leaving 6 bases not matched to a gene. Germline lookup yields CDR1 KGHDR and CDR2 SFDVKD. Here the CDR3 reads CATSDPFTGGNEQFF. The CDR3 region has the DNA TGTGCCACCAGTGATCCCTTCACAGGGGGCAATGAGCAGTTCTTC.

The chain uses TRBV28 and TRBJ2-7, with TRBD2 as a possible D gene (7 bases). Germline V gene sequence: CDR1 MDHEN, CDR2 SYDVKM. This CDR3 spans 13 amino acids. Trimming took 2 bases from V and 5 from J, leaving 10 bases between them. CDR3 coding DNA: TGTGCCAGCAGTTTACGGGGGGCCAACGAGCAGTACTTC. It codes for CASSLRGANEQYF.

The rearrangement joins TRBV4-3 to TRBJ1-5, with D unclear. The CDR3 consists of 18 residues. V was shortened by 1 base and J by 2 bases, with 18 bases between the two germline ends. Per the germline V gene, CDR1 is LGHNA and CDR2 is YSLEER. The CDR3, as DNA: TGCGCCAGCAGCCAAGGGCCAGGATGGCTCTCCGGCAATCAGCCCCAGCATTTT. As protein: CASSQGPGWLSGNQPQHF.

The chain is built from TRBV4-1 and TRBJ1-1; no clear D gene. CDR3 length: 17 residues. The germline V gene has CDR1 MGHRA and CDR2 YSYEKL. The V end lost 3 bases, the J end lost 3 bases, and 20 bases lay between the germline ends. In nucleotides, the CDR3 is TGCGCCAGCAGCCACCCTTACGGACGGGATTGGGACACTGAAGCTTTCTTT. Translation: CASSHPYGRDWDTEAFF.

The chain has TRBV27 and TRBJ1-2, with 7 nucleotides matching TRBD1. The CDR3 sequence is 13 residues long. Trimming took 4 bases from V and 7 from J; bases not matched to a gene: 6. Germline V CDR1 and CDR2: MNHEY, SMNVEV (reference sequence). In nucleotides, the CDR3 is TGTGCCAGCAGTTCCACAGGGGTCGCTGGCTACACCTTC. This gives the protein CASSSTGVAGYTF.

This clone was seen a handful of times. V usage is TRBV4-1 and J usage is TRBJ2-1, with D tentatively TRBD1 (5 bases). The germline CDR1 and CDR2 sequences are MGHRA and YSYEKL. The V gene lost 1 base and the J gene lost 2 bases, with 12 bases spanning the gap. The CDR3 consists of 16 residues. For the CDR3, the DNA is TGCGCCAGCAGCCAAGGTGGGGCAGGGACCTACAATGAGCAGTTCTTC. Amino acid sequence: CASSQGGAGTYNEQFF.

In DNA form, the CDR3 reads TGTGCCAGCAGCCGGGGACAGATGAACACCGGGGAGCTGTTTTTT. Protein sequence: CASSRGQMNTGELFF. The chain uses TRBV5-5 and TRBJ2-2; 7 positions agree with TRBD1. This CDR3 is built from 15 residues. The germline V gene has CDR1 SGHKS and CDR2 YYEKEE (reference sequence). With 4 bases clipped from V and 1 base from J, the junction kept 4 bases outside the gene matches.

The gene calls are TRBV7-8 and TRBJ2-7, with D unclear. The CDR3 has 14 amino acids. The V end was cut by 0 bases, the J end by 3 bases, with 9 bases between. Germline lookup yields CDR1 SGHVS and CDR2 FQNEAQ. The CDR3 spells CASSLALVLYEQYF. DNA of the CDR3: TGTGCCAGCAGCTTAGCGCTAGTGCTCTACGAGCAGTACTTC. Combining the CDR3 with reference TRBV7-8 and TRBJ2-7 gives the whole variable domain GAGVSQSPRYKVAKRGQDVALRCDPISGHVSLFWYQQALGQGPEFLTYFQNEAQLDKSGLPSDRFFAERPEGSVSTLKIQRTQQEDSAVYLCASSLALVLYEQYFGPGTRLTVT.

Only a few counts were recorded for this clone. The chain's CDR3 is CALRLAGGADTQYF. The DNA of the CDR3 is TGTGCCCTTAGACTAGCGGGAGGTGCAGATACGCAGTATTTT. This chain connects TRBV30 to TRBJ2-3; 13 bases line up with TRBD2. Germline lookup yields CDR1 GTSNPN and CDR2 SVGIG (reference sequence). The V and J ends lost 8 bases and 4 bases, in that order; junction bases with no gene match: 6. The CDR3 consists of 14 residues.